What follows are 15 T cell receptor beta chains derived from one specimen sequenced in a study of cytomegalovirus exposure and HLA in healthy donors. PCR was performed using 60 Vbeta and 13 Jbeta primers. TCRdb keeps only in-frame clones here, not all; method: immunoSEQ multiplex PCR. This table lists about 190,000 clones. Sequenced input: PBMCs. Receptor source: a woman under 40 in good health and CMV-seropositive.

The V and J genes are TRBV29-1 and TRBJ1-1; TRBD1 is a possible D gene (5 bases). Trimming removed 3 bases at V and 3 bases at J, with 11 bases between. Per the germline V gene, CDR1 is SQVTM and CDR2 is ANQGSEA. This CDR3 is 13 amino acids long. The CDR3 DNA follows: TGCAGCGTTGATCCAGGGCGTTACACTGAAGCTTTCTTT. This gives the protein CSVDPGRYTEAFF.

This chain's CDR3 is CASSPPSSGETQYF. Here the CDR3 DNA reads TGTGCCAGCTCACCACCGAGCTCCGGAGAGACCCAGTACTTC. The chain uses TRBV18 and TRBJ2-5; D remains unclear. This CDR3 has 14 amino acids. Trimming removed 0 bases from V and 4 bases from J, with 9 bases in between. Germline CDR1 reads KGHSH; CDR2 reads LQKENI.

This chain connects TRBV29-1 to TRBJ1-2, with a weak D call TRBD1 (5 bases). V was shortened by 3 bases and J by 4 bases, with 9 bases between the two germline ends. This CDR3 region has 12 residues. In germline, CDR1 is SQVTM, CDR2 ANQGSEA. The chain's CDR3 is CSVDSRVYGYTF. DNA of the CDR3: TGCAGCGTTGACTCCAGGGTCTATGGCTACACCTTC.

The chain employs TRBV4-1 and TRBJ2-5; possible D gene TRBD1, 6 bases. Trimming cost V 2 bases and J 7 bases, with 11 bases left between them. The CDR3 is 13 residues long. Germline V lookup: CDR1 MGHRA, CDR2 YSYEKL. In nucleotides, the CDR3 is TGCGCCAGCAGCCAACCGGACAGTCGGACCCAGTACTTC. It is translated as CASSQPDSRTQYF.

The chain links TRBV18 to TRBJ1-2; D gene unclear. Germline V gene lookup returns CDR1 KGHSH and CDR2 LQKENI. V was cut by 0 bases and J by 6 bases, with 8 bases left in between. The CDR3 has 13 residues. The CDR3 here is CASSPPSRDGYTF. DNA of the CDR3: TGTGCCAGCTCACCACCATCACGGGATGGCTACACCTTC. Full variable domain (missing parts from reference TRBV18 and TRBJ1-2): NAGVMQNPRHLVRRRGQEARLRCSPMKGHSHVYWYRQLPEEGLKFMVYLQKENIIDESGMPKERFSAEFPKEGPSILRIQQVVRGDSAAYFCASSPPSRDGYTFGSGTRLTVV.

The chain uses TRBV11-2 and TRBJ2-3; D not certain. V was cut by 0 bases and J by 4 bases, with 8 bases left in between. This CDR3 is 14 amino acids long. Germline loops: CDR1 SGHAT, CDR2 FQNNGV. Here the CDR3 DNA reads TGTGCCAGCAGCTTAGATCCGGTACCAGATACGCAGTATTTT. Protein: CASSLDPVPDTQYF.

V usage is TRBV30 and J usage is TRBJ1-1, with 9 bases aligning to TRBD1. The junction had 12 bases not matched to a gene; V was cut back by 4 bases and J by 6 bases. CDR1 and CDR2 from the germline V gene are GTSNPN and SVGIG (reference sequence). The CDR3 sequence is 15 residues long. CDR3 protein: CAWTGTGMGPAEAFF. As DNA, the CDR3 is TGTGCCTGGACCGGGACAGGGATGGGCCCGGCTGAAGCTTTCTTT. Complete variable domain (other parts from reference TRBV30 and TRBJ1-1): SQTIHQWPATLVQPVGSPLSLECTVEGTSNPNLYWYRQAAGRGLQLLFYSVGIGQISSEVPQNLSASRPQDRQFILSSKKLLLSDSGFYLCAWTGTGMGPAEAFFGQGTRLTVV.

To note about this clone: A read error may account for a junction end that differs from germline. Other DNA sequences in this specimen translate into the identical CDR3. The chain is built from TRBV6-1 and TRBJ1-1, with D perhaps TRBD1 (5 bases). The CDR3 consists of 12 residues. The germline CDR1 and CDR2 sequences are MNHNS and SASEGT. CDR3 region: CASSVDSPWAFF. The DNA for the CDR3 is TGCGCCAGCAGCGTCGACAGTCCTTGGGCTTTCTTT.

V usage is TRBV9 and J usage is TRBJ1-1; D ambiguous. This CDR3 contains 14 residues. V was trimmed by 0 bases and J by 0 bases, leaving 6 bases between them. Germline CDR1 reads SGDLS; CDR2 reads YYNGEE. CDR3 loop: CASSVGGMNTEAFF. The CDR3 coding sequence is TGTGCCAGCAGCGTAGGAGGTATGAACACTGAAGCTTTCTTT.

The chain couples TRBV10-3 to TRBJ1-2, with 7 bases aligning to TRBD1. The CDR3 totals 16 residues. The germline V gene has CDR1 ENHRY and CDR2 SYGVKD. Trimming cost V 0 bases and J 2 bases; bases outside gene matches: 6. CDR3 DNA: TGTGCCATCAGTGAGTCTAGGGGGCTGTTAAACTATGGCTACACCTTC. As protein: CAISESRGLLNYGYTF.

The V and J genes are TRBV5-4 and TRBJ2-3; tentative D call: TRBD1 (5 bases). The CDR3 spans 14 residues. Per germline, CDR1 SGHNT and CDR2 YYREEE (reference sequence). Between the trimmed V and J ends, which lost 0 bases and 6 bases, there was a span of 11 bases. The CDR3 DNA reads as TGTGCCAGCAGCTTGGCACAGGTCCCCGATACGCAGTATTTT. Amino acids: CASSLAQVPDTQYF.

The chain links TRBV5-1 to TRBJ2-1; 8 bases map to TRBD2. Germline CDR1 is SGHRS and CDR2 is YFSETQ. Losses at the gene ends were 4 bases for V and 2 bases for J; bases not matched to a gene: 5. The CDR3 contains 15 residues. The CDR3 nucleotides are TGCGCCAGCAGCCTTCGAGCGGGAGCCTACAATGAGCAGTTCTTC. It is translated as CASSLRAGAYNEQFF.

J is TRBJ1-2 and V is TRBV14; D unclear. Per the germline V gene, CDR1 is SGHDN and CDR2 is FVKESK. This CDR3 region has 13 residues. With 4 bases removed from V and 6 bases from J, the gap between germline ends came to 12 bases. In DNA form, the CDR3 reads TGTGCCAGCAGCCCAAGCAGGACTAATGGCTACACCTTC. The encoded protein is CASSPSRTNGYTF.

The chain uses TRBV18 and TRBJ1-4; a possible D gene is TRBD1 (5 bases). CDR1 is KGHSH and CDR2 is LQKENI in the germline V gene. The V gene lost 1 base and the J gene lost 4 bases, with 7 bases spanning the gap. The CDR3 spans 14 residues. The CDR3 nucleotides are TGTGCCAGCTCACCACGACAGAGTAATGAAAAACTGTTTTTT. It specifies CASSPRQSNEKLFF.

J is TRBJ1-5 and V is TRBV18; D perhaps matches TRBD1 (5 bases). The CDR3 totals 14 residues. Trimming cost V 3 bases and J 3 bases, with 9 bases left between them. Looked up from germline, CDR1 is KGHSH and CDR2 is LQKENI. The CDR3 loop is CASSPQGLNQPQHF. The CDR3 bases are TGTGCCAGCTCACCTCAGGGACTCAATCAGCCCCAGCATTTT.